This T cell receptor (beta chain) is drawn from a study of diagnostic markers for celiac disease (dated by TCRdb to the early 2020s). The cysteine opens and the phenylalanine closes a CDR3 of 13 amino acids. DNA was not recorded. The germline V gene (reference sequence) sets CDR1 to DFQATT and CDR2 to SNEGSKA. Data came from an Illumina MiSeq. Reads reprocessed by TCRdb are summarized as one entry per CDR3 protein sequence, and DNA is absent. The sample table holds roughly 3,500 distinct CDR3 sequences. The top ten clonotypes cover 9% to 10% of the sample. This clonotype qualifies as medium-sized (0.01 to 0.1%) by its frequency, with no count on file. Its recognized antigen is unknown.

This TCR came from a human donor. This table probably holds off-target reads from a library built for another chain. The specimen sequenced was either unsorted cells or a sorted T cell fraction (not recorded which). The sequence links TRBV20-1 to TRBJ2-2. CDR3 region: CSARSLLTGELFF.